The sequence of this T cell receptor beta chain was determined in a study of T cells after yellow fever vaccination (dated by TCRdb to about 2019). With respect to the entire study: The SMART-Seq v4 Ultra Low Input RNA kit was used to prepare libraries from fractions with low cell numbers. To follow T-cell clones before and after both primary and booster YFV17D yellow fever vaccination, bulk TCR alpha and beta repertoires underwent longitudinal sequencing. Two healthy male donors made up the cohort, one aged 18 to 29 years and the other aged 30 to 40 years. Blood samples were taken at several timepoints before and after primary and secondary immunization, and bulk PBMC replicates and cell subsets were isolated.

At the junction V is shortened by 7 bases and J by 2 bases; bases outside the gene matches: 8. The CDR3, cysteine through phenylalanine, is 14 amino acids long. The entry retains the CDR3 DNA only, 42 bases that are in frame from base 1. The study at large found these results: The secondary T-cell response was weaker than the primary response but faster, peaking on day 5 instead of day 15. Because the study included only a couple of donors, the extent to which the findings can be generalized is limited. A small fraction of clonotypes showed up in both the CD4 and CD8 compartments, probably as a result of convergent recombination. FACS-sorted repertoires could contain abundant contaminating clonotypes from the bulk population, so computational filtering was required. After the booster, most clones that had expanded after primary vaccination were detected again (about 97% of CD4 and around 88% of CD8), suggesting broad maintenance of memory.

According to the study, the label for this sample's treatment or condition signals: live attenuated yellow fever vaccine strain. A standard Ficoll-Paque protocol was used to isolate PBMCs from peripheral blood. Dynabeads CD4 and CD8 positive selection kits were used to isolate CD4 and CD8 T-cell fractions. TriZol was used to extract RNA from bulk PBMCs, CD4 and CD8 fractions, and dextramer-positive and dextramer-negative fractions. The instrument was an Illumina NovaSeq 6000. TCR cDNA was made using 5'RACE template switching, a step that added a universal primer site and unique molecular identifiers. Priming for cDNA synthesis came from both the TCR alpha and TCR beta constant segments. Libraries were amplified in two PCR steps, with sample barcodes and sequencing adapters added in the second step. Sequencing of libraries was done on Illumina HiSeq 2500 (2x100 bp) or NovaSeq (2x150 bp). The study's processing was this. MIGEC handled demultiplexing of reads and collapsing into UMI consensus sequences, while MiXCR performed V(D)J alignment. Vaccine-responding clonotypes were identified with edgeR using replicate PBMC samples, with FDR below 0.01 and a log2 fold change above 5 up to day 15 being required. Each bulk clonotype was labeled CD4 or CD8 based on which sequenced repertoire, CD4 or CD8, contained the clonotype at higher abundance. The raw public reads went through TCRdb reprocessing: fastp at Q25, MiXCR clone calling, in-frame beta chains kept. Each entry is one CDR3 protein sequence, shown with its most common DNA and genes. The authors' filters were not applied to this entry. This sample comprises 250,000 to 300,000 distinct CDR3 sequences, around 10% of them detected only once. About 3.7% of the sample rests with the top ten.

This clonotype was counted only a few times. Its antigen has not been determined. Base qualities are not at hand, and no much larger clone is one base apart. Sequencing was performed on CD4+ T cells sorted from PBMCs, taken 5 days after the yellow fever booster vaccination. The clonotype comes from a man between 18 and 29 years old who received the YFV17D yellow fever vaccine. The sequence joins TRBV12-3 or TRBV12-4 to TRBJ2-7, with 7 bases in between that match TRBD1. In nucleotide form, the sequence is TGTGCCAGCACCACCAGGGGGACGACCTACGAGCAGTACTTC. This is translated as CASTTRGTTYEQYF.